Listed below are T cell receptor beta chains from one sample, sequenced in a study of shared clonotypes between healthy human individuals. Data came from immunoSEQ multiplex PCR; TCRdb stores just in-frame clones and leaves some out. The sample consists of about 100,000 clones, over 40% of them appearing once. What was sequenced was PBMCs. Receptor source: a woman between 40 and 50 years old in good health. Some clones in this sample may be carry-over from other donors' samples. CDR3s include the opening cysteine and the closing phenylalanine or tryptophan. The D gene is left open where the match is weak. The size field is filled for only some rows; it gives once, few, many or a size class.

V gene: TRBV9; clone size: -; D gene: TRBD2; J gene: TRBJ2-3; CDR3 DNA: TGTGCCAGCAGCGTAGATGGCGGGGGGGTAGGCACAGATACGCAGTATTTT; CDR3 protein: CASSVDGGGVGTDTQYF
V gene: TRBV4-3; clone size: -; D gene: TRBD2; J gene: TRBJ2-7; CDR3 DNA: TGCGCCAGCAGCCAAGAACTAGCGTCTTCCTACGAGCAGTACTTC; CDR3 protein: CASSQELASSYEQYF
V gene: TRBV10-3; clone size: -; D gene: TRBD1; J gene: TRBJ2-3; CDR3 DNA: TGTGCCACCAGGGACAGCAGCACAGATACGCAGTATTTT; CDR3 protein: CATRDSSTDTQYF
V gene: TRBV28; clone size: many; D gene: TRBD1; J gene: TRBJ1-1; CDR3 DNA: TGTGCCAGCGGTAAGGGACAGTCTGAAGCTTTCTTT; CDR3 protein: CASGKGQSEAFF
V gene: TRBV30; clone size: -; D gene: -; J gene: TRBJ2-1; CDR3 DNA: TGTGCCTGGACCAGGAGCTCCTACAATGAGCAGTTCTTC; CDR3 protein: CAWTRSSYNEQFF
V gene: TRBV18; clone size: once; D gene: -; J gene: TRBJ1-5; CDR3 DNA: TGTGCCAGCTCAGGTAGCAGAGATCAGCCCCAGCATTTT; CDR3 protein: CASSGSRDQPQHF
V gene: TRBV20-1; clone size: few; D gene: -; J gene: TRBJ2-7; CDR3 DNA: TGCAGTGCGCTGCGGTGGGGCGAGCAGTACTTC; CDR3 protein: CSALRWGEQYF
V gene: TRBV7-9; clone size: many; D gene: TRBD2; J gene: TRBJ2-3; CDR3 DNA: TGTGCCAGCAGCTTTAGCGGGAACACAGATACGCAGTATTTT; CDR3 protein: CASSFSGNTDTQYF
V gene: TRBV7-6; clone size: -; D gene: TRBD1; J gene: TRBJ2-7; CDR3 DNA: TGTGCCAGCAGCCCCGGGACAGCCACCGAGCAGTACTTC; CDR3 protein: CASSPGTATEQYF
V gene: TRBV27; clone size: -; D gene: -; J gene: TRBJ2-7; CDR3 DNA: TGTGCCAGCAGTTTCCAGTTGGGGCCCTACGAGCAGTACTTC; CDR3 protein: CASSFQLGPYEQYF
V gene: TRBV4-3; clone size: -; D gene: -; J gene: TRBJ2-2; CDR3 DNA: TGCGCCAGCAGTGGTTTTTACACCGGGGAGCTGTTTTTT; CDR3 protein: CASSGFYTGELFF
V gene: TRBV30; clone size: -; D gene: -; J gene: TRBJ2-5; CDR3 DNA: TGTGCCTGGAGTCAAGCGACGGAGACCCAGTACTTC; CDR3 protein: CAWSQATETQYF
V gene: TRBV29-1; clone size: -; D gene: TRBD1; J gene: TRBJ2-7; CDR3 DNA: TGCAGCGTTAGACGACAGGGAGCCTACGAGCAGTACTTC; CDR3 protein: CSVRRQGAYEQYF
V gene: TRBV6-1; clone size: -; D gene: -; J gene: TRBJ1-1; CDR3 DNA: TGTGCCAGCAGTGCCACTGGGGGAAATACTGAAGCTTTCTTT; CDR3 protein: CASSATGGNTEAFF
V gene: TRBV27; clone size: few; D gene: -; J gene: TRBJ2-7; CDR3 DNA: TGTGCCAGCAGTCATGGGACCAGCTCCTACGAGCAGTACTTC; CDR3 protein: CASSHGTSSYEQYF
V gene: TRBV7-2; clone size: once; D gene: TRBD2; J gene: TRBJ2-7; CDR3 DNA: TGTGCCAGCAGCCTTATGAGTAGCGGGGAAAACGAGCAGTACTTC; CDR3 protein: CASSLMSSGENEQYF
V gene: TRBV7-9; clone size: -; D gene: TRBD1; J gene: TRBJ2-7; CDR3 DNA: TGTGCCAGCAGCCCTCCGGGACAGGGGTCCGAGCAGTACTTC; CDR3 protein: CASSPPGQGSEQYF
V gene: TRBV29-1; clone size: -; D gene: -; J gene: TRBJ2-7; CDR3 DNA: TGCAGCGTTGCCGAGCGCCCGGAGGGATCGTCGTACTTC; CDR3 protein: CSVAERPEGSSYF
V gene: TRBV30; clone size: many; D gene: TRBD2; J gene: TRBJ2-1; CDR3 DNA: TGTGCCTGGAGTCCCTCCGGGACTAGAAGTGAGCAGTTCTTC; CDR3 protein: CAWSPSGTRSEQFF
V gene: TRBV4-3; clone size: many; D gene: -; J gene: TRBJ2-1; CDR3 DNA: TGCGCCAGCACCCAAGGGGTGGGACCCTACAATGAGCAGTTCTTC; CDR3 protein: CASTQGVGPYNEQFF
V gene: TRBV7-8; clone size: few; D gene: -; J gene: TRBJ1-2; CDR3 DNA: TGTGCCAGCAGCTTAGGGTCAGACGACTATGGCTACACCTTC; CDR3 protein: CASSLGSDDYGYTF
V gene: TRBV15; clone size: -; D gene: TRBD1; J gene: TRBJ2-3; CDR3 DNA: TGTGCCACCAGCGGGGACAGGGTGAAAGGGGATACGCAGTATTTT; CDR3 protein: CATSGDRVKGDTQYF
V gene: TRBV2; clone size: many; D gene: -; J gene: TRBJ2-1; CDR3 DNA: TGTGCCAGCAGGCCAATCAGCTATGAGCAGTTCTTC; CDR3 protein: CASRPISYEQFF
V gene: TRBV15; clone size: few; D gene: -; J gene: TRBJ2-1; CDR3 DNA: TGTGCCACCAGCAGAGAGGGCGGTGAGCAGTTCTTC; CDR3 protein: CATSREGGEQFF
V gene: TRBV5-4; clone size: many; D gene: -; J gene: TRBJ2-1; CDR3 DNA: TGTGCCAGCAGCTTGGCCTCACACCTCAATGAGCAGTTCTTC; CDR3 protein: CASSLASHLNEQFF
V gene: TRBV20-1; clone size: few; D gene: -; J gene: TRBJ2-1; CDR3 DNA: TGCAGTGCTAGCTTGGGTGAGCAGTTCTTC; CDR3 protein: CSASLGEQFF
V gene: TRBV7-9; clone size: many; D gene: TRBD1; J gene: TRBJ1-1; CDR3 DNA: TGTGCCAGCAGCCTCAGGGGGACTGAAGCTTTCTTT; CDR3 protein: CASSLRGTEAFF
V gene: TRBV4-3; clone size: many; D gene: -; J gene: TRBJ2-7; CDR3 DNA: TGCGCCAGCAGCCAACAGGGCGAGCAGTACTTC; CDR3 protein: CASSQQGEQYF
V gene: TRBV29-1; clone size: many; D gene: -; J gene: TRBJ2-3; CDR3 DNA: TGCAGCGTTGGACGGCCCGACTCTAGCACAGATACGCAGTATTTT; CDR3 protein: CSVGRPDSSTDTQYF
V gene: TRBV29-1; clone size: few; D gene: -; J gene: TRBJ1-2; CDR3 DNA: TGCAGCGTTGAAGAAGAACTGACAGTCAGCTATGGCTACACCTTC; CDR3 protein: CSVEEELTVSYGYTF
V gene: TRBV4-2; clone size: many; D gene: -; J gene: TRBJ1-5; CDR3 DNA: TGTGCCAGCAGCCAATCTCCCCGGGATCAGCCCCAGCATTTT; CDR3 protein: CASSQSPRDQPQHF
V gene: TRBV10-3; clone size: -; D gene: -; J gene: TRBJ1-1; CDR3 DNA: TGTGCCATCAGCGCCAGGGCAGGGAACACTGAAGCTTTCTTT; CDR3 protein: CAISARAGNTEAFF
V gene: TRBV7-2; clone size: few; D gene: -; J gene: TRBJ1-2; CDR3 DNA: TGTGCCAGCAGCTCGGGGCAGGGTGTGGCTGGCTACACCTTC; CDR3 protein: CASSSGQGVAGYTF
V gene: TRBV2; clone size: many; D gene: TRBD1; J gene: TRBJ1-1; CDR3 DNA: TGTGCCAGCAGTGAAGAGACAGGGAATCCCACTGAAGCTTTCTTT; CDR3 protein: CASSEETGNPTEAFF
V gene: TRBV28; clone size: few; D gene: TRBD1; J gene: TRBJ2-7; CDR3 DNA: TGTGCCAGCAGTTCGTCCGGGACAGGGACGAATGAGCAGTACTTC; CDR3 protein: CASSSSGTGTNEQYF
V gene: TRBV7-9; clone size: -; D gene: TRBD1; J gene: TRBJ1-1; CDR3 DNA: TGTGCCAGCAGCCTAGGGGGACAGCAAGAAGCTTTCTTT; CDR3 protein: CASSLGGQQEAFF
V gene: TRBV27; clone size: many; D gene: -; J gene: TRBJ2-3; CDR3 DNA: TGTGCCAGCAGTTCCGGGAGTATCCGTACAGATACGCAGTATTTT; CDR3 protein: CASSSGSIRTDTQYF
V gene: TRBV18; clone size: once; D gene: -; J gene: TRBJ2-7; CDR3 DNA: TGTGCCAGCTCACGTCAACCAGGGGGGCCGACGGTGGAGCAGTACTTC; CDR3 protein: CASSRQPGGPTVEQYF
V gene: TRBV7-1; clone size: -; D gene: -; J gene: TRBJ2-7; CDR3 DNA: TGTGCCAGCAGCTTAAATAGCGGCGTTGCCTACGAGCAGTACTTC; CDR3 protein: CASSLNSGVAYEQYF
V gene: TRBV7-9; clone size: -; D gene: -; J gene: TRBJ2-5; CDR3 DNA: TGTGCCAGCAGCTTAGGGGACATTGGCCAGGAGACCCAGTACTTC; CDR3 protein: CASSLGDIGQETQYF
V gene: TRBV5-6; clone size: medium-sized; D gene: -; J gene: TRBJ1-2; CDR3 DNA: TGTGCCAGCAGCTTCTTACAGGGCTATGGCTACACCTTC; CDR3 protein: CASSFLQGYGYTF
V gene: TRBV28; clone size: -; D gene: -; J gene: TRBJ2-6; CDR3 DNA: TGTGCCAGCAGTCCTGGGGGTGGGGCCAACGTCCTGACTTTC; CDR3 protein: CASSPGGGANVLTF
V gene: TRBV21-1; clone size: -; D gene: -; J gene: TRBJ2-1; CDR3 DNA: TGTGCCAGCAGTTACTCGAGCGGCGGCAATGAGCAGTTCTTC; CDR3 protein: CASSYSSGGNEQFF
V gene: TRBV9; clone size: -; D gene: -; J gene: TRBJ1-4; CDR3 DNA: TGTGCCAGCAGCCCGGAAGGGGCTGGTGAAAAACTGTTTTTT; CDR3 protein: CASSPEGAGEKLFF
V gene: TRBV4-2; clone size: -; D gene: TRBD1; J gene: TRBJ2-5; CDR3 DNA: TGTGCCAGCAGCCACCGCAGGGGGCTAGGGCAGTACTTC; CDR3 protein: CASSHRRGLGQYF
V gene: TRBV28; clone size: -; D gene: -; J gene: TRBJ2-2; CDR3 DNA: TGTGCCAGCACCAGGGAGAGCACCGGGGAGCTGTTTTTT; CDR3 protein: CASTRESTGELFF